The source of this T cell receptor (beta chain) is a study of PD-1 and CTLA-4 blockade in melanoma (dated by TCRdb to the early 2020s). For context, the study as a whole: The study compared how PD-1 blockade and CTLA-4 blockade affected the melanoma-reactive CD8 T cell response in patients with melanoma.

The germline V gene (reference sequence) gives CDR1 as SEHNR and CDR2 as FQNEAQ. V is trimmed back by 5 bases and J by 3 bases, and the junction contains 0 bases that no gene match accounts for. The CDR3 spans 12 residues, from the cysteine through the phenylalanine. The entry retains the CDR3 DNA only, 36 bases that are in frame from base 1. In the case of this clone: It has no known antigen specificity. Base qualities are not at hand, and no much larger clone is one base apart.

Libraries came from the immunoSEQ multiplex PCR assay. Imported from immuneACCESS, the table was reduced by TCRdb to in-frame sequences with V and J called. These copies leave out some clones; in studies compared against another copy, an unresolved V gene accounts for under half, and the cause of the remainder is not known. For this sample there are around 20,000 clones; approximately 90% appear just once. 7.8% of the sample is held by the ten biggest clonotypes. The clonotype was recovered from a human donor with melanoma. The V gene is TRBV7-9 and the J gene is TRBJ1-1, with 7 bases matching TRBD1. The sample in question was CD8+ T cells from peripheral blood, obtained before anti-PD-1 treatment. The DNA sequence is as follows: TGTGCCAGCAGCGACAGGGACACTGAAGCTTTCTTT. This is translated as CASSDRDTEAFF. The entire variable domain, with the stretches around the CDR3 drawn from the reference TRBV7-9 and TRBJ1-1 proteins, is DTGVSQNPRHKITKRGQNVTFRCDPISEHNRLYWYRQTLGQGPEFLTYFQNEAQLEKSRLLSDRFSAERPKGSFSTLEIQRTEQGDSAMYLCASSDRDTEAFFGQGTRLTVV.